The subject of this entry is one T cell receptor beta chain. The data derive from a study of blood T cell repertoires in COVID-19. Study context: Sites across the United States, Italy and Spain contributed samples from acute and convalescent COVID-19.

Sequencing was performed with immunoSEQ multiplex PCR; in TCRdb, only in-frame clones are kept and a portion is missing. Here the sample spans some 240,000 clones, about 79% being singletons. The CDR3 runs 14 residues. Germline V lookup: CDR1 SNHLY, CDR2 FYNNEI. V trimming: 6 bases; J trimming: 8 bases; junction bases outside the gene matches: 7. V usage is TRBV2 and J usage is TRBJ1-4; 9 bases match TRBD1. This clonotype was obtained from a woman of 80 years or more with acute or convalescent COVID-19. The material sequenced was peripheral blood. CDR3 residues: CASRADRGDEKLFF. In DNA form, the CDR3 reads TGTGCCAGCAGAGCAGACAGGGGGGACGAAAAACTGTTTTTT.